Presented here are 13 T cell receptor beta chains from one specimen sequenced in a study of blood T cell repertoires in COVID-19. The assay was immunoSEQ multiplex PCR, and TCRdb's table has in-frame clones only and misses some. The sample holds a few hundred thousand clones, about 92% seen once. What was sequenced was PBMCs or T cells enriched from blood (not recorded which). These receptors were taken from a man between 18 and 29 years old who had recovered from COVID-19.

The chain recombines TRBV30 with TRBJ2-6; D might be TRBD2 (5 bases). Germline V gene lookup returns CDR1 GTSNPN and CDR2 SVGIG (reference sequence). Deletions cut 0 bases from V and 4 bases from J, with 16 bases between. The CDR3 covers 17 residues. The CDR3 DNA reads as TGTGCCTGGAGTGTAGGACTCTCCCCATCGGGGGCCAACGTCCTGACTTTC. Its protein is CAWSVGLSPSGANVLTF. Using reference TRBV30 and TRBJ2-6 for the parts outside the CDR3, the full variable domain is SQTIHQWPATLVQPVGSPLSLECTVEGTSNPNLYWYRQAAGRGLQLLFYSVGIGQISSEVPQNLSASRPQDRQFILSSKKLLLSDSGFYLCAWSVGLSPSGANVLTFGAGSRLTVL.

The V call is TRBV5-6, the J call TRBJ1-4; maybe TRBD1 (6 bases). V was trimmed by 5 bases and J by 7 bases, leaving 15 bases between them. The length of the CDR3 is 14 residues. Germline assignment: CDR1 SGHDT and CDR2 YYEEEE. CDR3 loop: CASRSRGASEKLFF. The CDR3 DNA is TGTGCCAGCAGATCCCGGGGGGCTAGTGAAAAACTGTTTTTT.

This clone is a singleton in its sample. The chain carries TRBV30 and TRBJ2-2; weak D call: TRBD2 (6 bases). V was shortened by 4 bases and J by 2 bases, with 14 bases between the two germline ends. This CDR3 comprises 15 residues. The germline V gene has CDR1 GTSNPN and CDR2 SVGIG (reference sequence). The CDR3, as DNA: TGTGCCTGGAAATACCTCGGGACTAACACCGGGGAGCTGTTTTTT. Protein product: CAWKYLGTNTGELFF. Together with reference TRBV30 and TRBJ2-2, the CDR3 gives the full variable domain: SQTIHQWPATLVQPVGSPLSLECTVEGTSNPNLYWYRQAAGRGLQLLFYSVGIGQISSEVPQNLSASRPQDRQFILSSKKLLLSDSGFYLCAWKYLGTNTGELFFGEGSRLTVL.

The chain carries TRBV14 and TRBJ2-1, with 8 bases that match TRBD2. The CDR3 loop spans 14 amino acids. Germline values: CDR1 SGHDN, CDR2 FVKESK. V was clipped by 1 base and J by 9 bases; unmatched bases: 5. CDR3 amino acids: CASSQVRLAGEQFF. DNA for the CDR3: TGTGCCAGCAGCCAAGTTAGGCTAGCGGGTGAGCAGTTCTTC.

The V call is TRBV5-1, the J call TRBJ2-5; D gene unclear. The CDR3 is 16 residues long. Looked up from germline, CDR1 is SGHRS and CDR2 is YFSETQ. V was trimmed by 3 bases and J by 0 bases, leaving 15 bases between them. CDR3 sequence reads: CASSSPFSRNQETQYF. The DNA for the CDR3 is TGCGCCAGCAGCTCCCCTTTCAGCAGGAACCAAGAGACCCAGTACTTC.

The rearrangement joins TRBV27 to TRBJ2-7; possibly TRBD1 for D (6 bases). V lost 6 bases, J lost 5 bases, and 11 bases lay in between. The CDR3 has 12 residues. The germline gives CDR1 MNHEY, CDR2 SMNVEV (reference sequence). The CDR3 loop is CASSPGQNEQYF. In DNA, the CDR3 is TGTGCCAGCAGCCCGGGACAAAACGAGCAGTACTTC.

V and J are TRBV13 and TRBJ1-1; the D is unclear. The V gene lost 5 bases and the J gene lost 8 bases, with 12 bases spanning the gap. CDR3 size: 12 residues. Per germline, CDR1 PRHDT and CDR2 FYEKMQ (reference sequence). The DNA for the CDR3 is TGTGCCAGCAGCCCCCACCGCGGGGAAGCTTTCTTT. This codes for CASSPHRGEAFF.

This chain joins TRBV6-5 and TRBJ2-1; TRBD2 matches 7 bases. V dropped 6 bases and J dropped 4; count of bases not matched to a gene: 9. Germline CDR1 reads MNHEY; CDR2 reads SVGAGI. The CDR3 is 15 residues long. The CDR3 region is CASSRPSGRYNEQFF. CDR3 bases: TGTGCCAGCAGCCGTCCTAGCGGAAGATACAATGAGCAGTTCTTC.

The chain combines TRBV5-8 with TRBJ1-5; a possible D gene is TRBD1 (5 bases). V was trimmed by 0 bases and J by 5 bases, leaving 12 bases between them. The CDR3 runs 15 residues. The germline V gene encodes CDR1 SGHTS and CDR2 YDEGEE. The CDR3 is CASSLGAGWDQPQHF. The CDR3 DNA follows: TGTGCCAGCAGCTTGGGGGCAGGGTGGGATCAGCCCCAGCATTTT.

The chain employs TRBV5-4 and TRBJ2-4; TRBD2 aligns across 7 bases. CDR3 length: 17 residues. Unmatched junction bases numbered 11, after V lost 3 bases and J lost 2 bases. The germline V gene has CDR1 SGHNT and CDR2 YYREEE (reference sequence). DNA for the CDR3: TGTGCCAGCAGCTCCGGGGAGGGTGGAGGGTCCAAAAACATTCAGTACTTC. It codes for CASSSGEGGGSKNIQYF.

This rearrangement joins TRBV29-1 to TRBJ1-2; 7 bases are a match to TRBD1. V lost 3 bases, J lost 0 bases, and 1 base stayed unmatched. CDR3 size: 13 residues. The germline CDR1 and CDR2 sequences are SQVTM and ANQGSEA. The CDR3 sequence is CSVDTGANYGYTF. The CDR3 region has the DNA TGCAGCGTTGACACAGGGGCTAACTATGGCTACACCTTC. The full variable domain, in which reference TRBV29-1 and TRBJ1-2 provide the parts outside the CDR3, is SAVISQKPSRDICQRGTSLTIQCQVDSQVTMMFWYRQQPGQSLTLIATANQGSEATYESGFVIDKFPISRPNLTFSTLTVSNMSPEDSSIYLCSVDTGANYGYTFGSGTRLTVV.

The chain links TRBV7-3 to TRBJ1-6, with 8 bases identical to TRBD1. V trimming: 5 bases; J trimming: 6 bases; junction bases outside the gene matches: 3. The CDR3 spans 14 residues. CDR1 and CDR2 from the germline V gene are SGHTA and FQGTGA. The CDR3 sequence is CASSHGQGNSPLHF. CDR3 DNA: TGTGCCAGCAGCCATGGACAGGGTAATTCACCCCTCCACTTT.

The rearrangement joins TRBV19 to TRBJ1-5; weak D call: TRBD1 (5 bases). The germline gives CDR1 LNHDA, CDR2 SQIVND (reference sequence). Trimming shortened V by 5 bases and J by 0 bases, and 29 bases separated the two germline ends. The CDR3 consists of 21 residues. CDR3 nucleotide sequence: TGTGCCAGTAGTCCCCAAATTGGAGGGGACGCTTTTCACCCTAGCAATCAGCCCCAGCATTTT. Translating gives CASSPQIGGDAFHPSNQPQHF. The variable domain in full, completed from reference TRBV19 and TRBJ1-5, reads DGGITQSPKYLFRKEGQNVTLSCEQNLNHDAMYWYRQDPGQGLRLIYYSQIVNDFQKGDIAEGYSVSREKKESFPLTVTSAQKNPTAFYLCASSPQIGGDAFHPSNQPQHFGDGTRLSIL.